The rows below give T cell receptor beta chains drawn from one sample of a study of cytomegalovirus exposure and HLA in healthy donors. The data were produced by immunoSEQ multiplex PCR, yet TCRdb's version contains in-frame clones alone and is incomplete. This sample has 100,000 to 150,000 clones, with around nine tenths found just once. The material sequenced was PBMCs. Receptors originate from a man aged 18 to 35 in good health and CMV-seropositive. The conserved cysteine and the conserved F or W are not part of the CDR3 here. Each record gives: CDR3 length, J gene, V gene, CDR3 protein.

12	TRBJ2-2	TRBV7-9	ASSRNLDTGELF
13	TRBJ1-4	TRBV14	ASSQDNSFNEKLF
13	TRBJ2-2	TRBV5-1	ASSLWRETTGELF
10	TRBJ2-7	TRBV27	ASSMTGSEQY
15	TRBJ1-1	TRBV5-3	ARTPQVRQGPNTEAF
13	TRBJ2-7	TRBV27	ASSLRTGNFYEQY
13	TRBJ1-2	TRBV7-2	ASSLVESLQNGYT
12	TRBJ1-2	TRBV5-1	ASSLLTGLNGYT
11	TRBJ1-1	TRBV29-1	SVGTGGITEAF
14	TRBJ1-4	TRBV11-2	ASSLADGRGNEKLF
15	TRBJ1-5	TRBV10-2	ASSESEGGHNNQPQH
12	TRBJ2-3	TRBV5-1	ASSPGQFTDTQY
11	TRBJ2-7	TRBV18	ASSQGQSYEQY
13	TRBJ1-4	TRBV5-1	ASSLPQGTNEKLF
13	TRBJ2-2	TRBV7-9	ASSLDGDYTGELF
11	TRBJ1-1	TRBV7-9	ASSSEDSSEAF
12	TRBJ1-6	TRBV27	ASSYDRVSSPLH
14	TRBJ1-3	TRBV25-1	ASSEGGRGTGNTIY
14	TRBJ1-6	TRBV5-1	ASSLGQGAYNSPLH
10	TRBJ1-1	TRBV28	ASLGADRWVF
11	TRBJ1-4	TRBV28	ASKQGFNEKLF
17	TRBJ1-6	TRBV10-3	AISSGAVTGPFRGSPLH
9	TRBJ1-4	TRBV30	AWRRRKKLF
13	TRBJ2-2	TRBV7-9	ASSPGQGNTGELF
11	TRBJ1-1	TRBV6-6	ASSDRENTEAF
13	TRBJ2-7	TRBV27	ASSLSSGVAYEQY
13	TRBJ2-2	TRBV5-1	ASSSVISDTGELF
11	TRBJ2-7	TRBV27	ASSFKGAYEQY
12	TRBJ1-4	TRBV5-6	ASSFKGASEKLF
13	TRBJ1-1	TRBV27	ASSLFPEQNTEAF